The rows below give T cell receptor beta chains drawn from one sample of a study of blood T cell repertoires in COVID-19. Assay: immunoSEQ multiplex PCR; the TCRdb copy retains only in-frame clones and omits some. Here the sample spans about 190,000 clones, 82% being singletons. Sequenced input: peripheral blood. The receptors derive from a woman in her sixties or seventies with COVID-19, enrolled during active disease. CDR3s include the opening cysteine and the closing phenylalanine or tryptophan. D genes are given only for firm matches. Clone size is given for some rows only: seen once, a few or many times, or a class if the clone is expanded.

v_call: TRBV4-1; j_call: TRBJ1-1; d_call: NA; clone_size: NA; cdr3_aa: CASSQDPQGQWAEAFF; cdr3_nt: TGCGCCAGCAGCCAAGACCCCCAGGGGCAGTGGGCTGAAGCTTTCTTT
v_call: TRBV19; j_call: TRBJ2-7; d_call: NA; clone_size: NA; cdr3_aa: CASKAQGSSYEQYF; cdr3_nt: TGTGCCAGTAAAGCCCAGGGGTCCTCCTACGAGCAGTACTTC
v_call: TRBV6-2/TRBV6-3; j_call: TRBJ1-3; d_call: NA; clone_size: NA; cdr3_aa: CASSYSRGSGNTIYF; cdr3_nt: TGTGCCAGCAGTTACAGTCGGGGCTCTGGAAACACCATATATTTT
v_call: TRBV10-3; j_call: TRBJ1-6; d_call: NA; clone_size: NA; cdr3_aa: CAISESGQKNSPLHF; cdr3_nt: TGTGCCATCAGTGAGTCCGGACAGAAAAATTCACCCCTCCACTTT
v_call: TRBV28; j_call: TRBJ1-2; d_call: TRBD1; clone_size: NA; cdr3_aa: CASSPPGQGYGYTF; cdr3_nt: TGTGCCAGCAGTCCACCGGGACAGGGTTACGGCTACACCTTC
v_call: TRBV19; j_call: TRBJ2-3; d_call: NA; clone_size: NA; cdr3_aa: CASSINQRGDTQYF; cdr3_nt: TGTGCCAGTAGTATTAATCAGCGTGGGGATACGCAGTATTTT
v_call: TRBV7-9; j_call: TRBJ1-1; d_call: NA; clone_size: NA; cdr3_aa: CASSLLREGTEAFF; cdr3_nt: TGTGCCAGCAGCTTATTACGGGAAGGCACTGAAGCTTTCTTT
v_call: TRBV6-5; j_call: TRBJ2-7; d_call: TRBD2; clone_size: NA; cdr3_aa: CASSYSGLAYEQYF; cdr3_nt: TGTGCCAGCAGTTACTCGGGACTAGCCTACGAGCAGTACTTC
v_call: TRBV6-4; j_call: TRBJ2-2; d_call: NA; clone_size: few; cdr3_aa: CASSGTGPTGELFF; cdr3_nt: TGTGCCAGCAGTGGTACAGGCCCCACCGGGGAGCTGTTTTTT
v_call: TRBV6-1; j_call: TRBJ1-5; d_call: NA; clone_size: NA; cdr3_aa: CASSELGRAGDNQPQHF; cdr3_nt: TGTGCCAGCAGTGAGTTGGGCAGGGCAGGGGATAATCAGCCCCAGCATTTT
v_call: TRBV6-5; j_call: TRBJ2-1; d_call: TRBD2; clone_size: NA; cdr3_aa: CASIPAGAYNEQFF; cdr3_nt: TGTGCCAGCATCCCGGCGGGGGCCTACAATGAGCAGTTCTTC
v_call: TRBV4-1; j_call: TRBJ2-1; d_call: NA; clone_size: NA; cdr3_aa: CASSQEPPRGWNEQFF; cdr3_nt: TGCGCCAGCAGCCAAGAACCCCCCAGGGGATGGAATGAGCAGTTCTTC
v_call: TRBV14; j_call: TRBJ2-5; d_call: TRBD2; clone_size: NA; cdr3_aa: CASSQVGSGSQGTQYF; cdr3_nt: TGTGCCAGCAGCCAAGTTGGTAGCGGGAGTCAGGGGACCCAGTACTTC
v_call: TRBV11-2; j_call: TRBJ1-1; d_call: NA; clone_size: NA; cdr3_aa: CASSLLIRGWEAFF; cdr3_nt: TGTGCCAGCAGCTTATTGATCAGGGGCTGGGAAGCTTTCTTT
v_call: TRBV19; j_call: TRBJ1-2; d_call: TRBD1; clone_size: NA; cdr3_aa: CASKDPGTGDYGYTF; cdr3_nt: TGTGCCAGTAAGGATCCCGGGACAGGGGACTATGGCTACACCTTC
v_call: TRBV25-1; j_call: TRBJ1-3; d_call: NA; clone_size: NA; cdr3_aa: CASKKAGGTGNTIYF; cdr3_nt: TGTGCCAGCAAGAAGGCCGGGGGAACTGGAAACACCATATATTTT
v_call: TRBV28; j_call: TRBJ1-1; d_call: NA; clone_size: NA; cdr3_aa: CASSFRRGSEAFF; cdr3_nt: TGTGCCAGCAGTTTCCGTAGGGGGTCTGAAGCTTTCTTT
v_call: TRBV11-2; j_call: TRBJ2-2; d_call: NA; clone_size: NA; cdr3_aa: CASSLTGGMSGELFF; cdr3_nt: TGTGCCAGCAGCTTGACAGGAGGAATGAGCGGGGAGCTGTTTTTT
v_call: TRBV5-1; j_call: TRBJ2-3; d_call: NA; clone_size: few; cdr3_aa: CASSFEDNTDTQYF; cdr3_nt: TGCGCCAGCAGCTTCGAGGACAACACAGATACGCAGTATTTT
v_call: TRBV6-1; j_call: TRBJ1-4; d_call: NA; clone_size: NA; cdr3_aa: CASSEERLKLFF; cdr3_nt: TGTGCCAGCAGTGAAGAGCGACTTAAACTGTTTTTT
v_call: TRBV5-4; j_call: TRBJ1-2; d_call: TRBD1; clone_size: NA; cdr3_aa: CASSLGAGTGVGRYGYTF; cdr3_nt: TGTGCCAGCAGCTTGGGGGCTGGTACAGGGGTGGGGAGGTATGGCTACACCTTC
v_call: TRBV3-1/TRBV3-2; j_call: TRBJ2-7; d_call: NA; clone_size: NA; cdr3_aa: CASTKTGSPYEQYF; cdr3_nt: TGTGCCAGCACCAAAACAGGGAGCCCTTACGAGCAGTACTTC
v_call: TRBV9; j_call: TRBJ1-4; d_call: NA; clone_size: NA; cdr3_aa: CASSPRGATNEKLFF; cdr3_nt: TGTGCCAGCAGCCCCAGGGGCGCAACTAATGAAAAACTGTTTTTT
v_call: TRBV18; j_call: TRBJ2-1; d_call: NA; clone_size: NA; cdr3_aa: CASSPTRADEQFF; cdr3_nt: TGTGCCAGCTCACCGACGCGGGCGGATGAGCAGTTCTTC
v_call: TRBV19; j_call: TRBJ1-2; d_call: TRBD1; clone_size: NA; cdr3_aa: CASSIAGQGLKFTDGYTF; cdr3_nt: TGTGCCAGTAGTATCGCGGGACAGGGTTTAAAGTTTACAGATGGCTACACCTTC
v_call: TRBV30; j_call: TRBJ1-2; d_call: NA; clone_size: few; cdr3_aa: CAWSTGNGYTF; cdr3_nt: TGTGCCTGGAGTACAGGGAACGGCTACACCTTC
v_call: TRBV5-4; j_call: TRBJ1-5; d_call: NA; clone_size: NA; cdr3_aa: CASSLGVTRPQHF; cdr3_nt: TGTGCCAGCAGCTTAGGGGTAACGAGGCCCCAGCATTTT
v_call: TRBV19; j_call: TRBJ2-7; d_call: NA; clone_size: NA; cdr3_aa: CASSTRFEAAYEQYF; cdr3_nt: TGTGCCAGTAGTACCCGCTTCGAGGCGGCCTACGAGCAGTACTTC
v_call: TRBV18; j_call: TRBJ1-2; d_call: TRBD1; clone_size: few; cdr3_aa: CASSPSGQGAPQNYGYTF; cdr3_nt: TGTGCCAGCTCACCATCTGGACAGGGGGCCCCTCAAAACTATGGCTACACCTTC
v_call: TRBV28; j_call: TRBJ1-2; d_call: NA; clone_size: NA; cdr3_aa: CASSYTGERIYGYTF; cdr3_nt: TGTGCCAGCAGTTACACAGGCGAAAGGATCTATGGCTACACCTTC
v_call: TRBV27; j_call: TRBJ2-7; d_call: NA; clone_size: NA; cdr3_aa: CASSSGQPFEQYF; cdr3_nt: TGTGCCAGCAGTTCCGGTCAACCCTTTGAGCAGTACTTC
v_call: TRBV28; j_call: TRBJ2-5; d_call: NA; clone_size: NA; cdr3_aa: CASRGLDRPGETQYF; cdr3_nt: TGTGCCAGCAGAGGCCTTGACAGGCCGGGGGAGACCCAGTACTTC
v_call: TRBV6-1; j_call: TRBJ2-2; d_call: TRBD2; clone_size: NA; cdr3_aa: CASSARTSGPNTGELFF; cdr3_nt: TGTGCCAGCAGTGCAAGGACTAGCGGGCCGAACACCGGGGAGCTGTTTTTT
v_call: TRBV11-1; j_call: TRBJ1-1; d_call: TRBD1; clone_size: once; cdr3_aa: CASSAYRGLGTEAFF; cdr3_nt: TGTGCCAGCAGCGCCTACAGGGGGCTAGGCACTGAAGCTTTCTTT
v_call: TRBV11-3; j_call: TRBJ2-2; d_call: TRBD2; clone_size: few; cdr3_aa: CASSFSGTTNTGELFF; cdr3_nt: TGTGCCAGCAGCTTTTCCGGGACTACGAACACCGGGGAGCTGTTTTTT
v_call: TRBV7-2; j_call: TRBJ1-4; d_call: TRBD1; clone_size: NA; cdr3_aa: CASSLWGQGLGEKLFF; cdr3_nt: TGTGCCAGCAGCTTATGGGGACAGGGATTAGGGGAAAAACTGTTTTTT
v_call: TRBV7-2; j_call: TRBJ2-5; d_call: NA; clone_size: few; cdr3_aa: CASSFMGAETQYF; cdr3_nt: TGTGCCAGCAGCTTTATGGGGGCCGAGACCCAGTACTTC
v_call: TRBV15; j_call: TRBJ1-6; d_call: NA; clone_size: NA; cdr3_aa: CATSRESSYNSPLHF; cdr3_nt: TGTGCCACCAGCAGAGAGAGCTCCTATAATTCACCCCTCCACTTT
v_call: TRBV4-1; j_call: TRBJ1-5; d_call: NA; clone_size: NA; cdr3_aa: CASSPDSGNQPQHF; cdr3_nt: TGCGCCAGCAGCCCCGACTCGGGCAATCAGCCCCAGCATTTT
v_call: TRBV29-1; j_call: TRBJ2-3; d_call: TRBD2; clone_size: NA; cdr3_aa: CSVETSGRDTQYF; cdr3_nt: TGCAGCGTTGAGACTAGCGGGAGAGATACGCAGTATTTT
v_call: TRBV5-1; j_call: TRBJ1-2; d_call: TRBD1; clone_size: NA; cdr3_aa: CASSLGQGLGSYTF; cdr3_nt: TGCGCCAGCAGCTTGGGACAGGGACTGGGGAGCTACACCTTC
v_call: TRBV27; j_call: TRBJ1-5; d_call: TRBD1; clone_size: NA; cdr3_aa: CASSLGDSQGNQPQHF; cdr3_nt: TGTGCCAGCAGTTTAGGGGACAGCCAAGGAAATCAGCCCCAGCATTTT
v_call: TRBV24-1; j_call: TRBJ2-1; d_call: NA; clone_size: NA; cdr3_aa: CATSDSSLSSYNEQFF; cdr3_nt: TGTGCCACCAGTGATTCTTCCCTGAGCTCCTACAATGAGCAGTTCTTC
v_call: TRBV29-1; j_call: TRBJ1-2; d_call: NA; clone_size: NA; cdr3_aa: CSVVAGSNNYGYTF; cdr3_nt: TGCAGCGTTGTCGCAGGGTCTAATAACTATGGCTACACCTTC
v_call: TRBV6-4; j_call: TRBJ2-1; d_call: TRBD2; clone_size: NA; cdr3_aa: CASSDSASGGAEEQFF; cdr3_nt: TGTGCCAGCAGTGACTCCGCTAGCGGGGGGGCGGAAGAGCAGTTCTTC
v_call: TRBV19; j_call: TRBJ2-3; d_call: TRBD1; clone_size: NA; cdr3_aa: CASNKGQGIPDTQYF; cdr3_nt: TGTGCCAGTAATAAGGGACAGGGTATCCCAGATACGCAGTATTTT
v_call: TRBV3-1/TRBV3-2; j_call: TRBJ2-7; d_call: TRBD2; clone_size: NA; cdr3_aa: CASSQDLVAGYEQYF; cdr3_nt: TGTGCCAGCAGCCAAGACTTGGTAGCGGGATACGAGCAGTACTTC